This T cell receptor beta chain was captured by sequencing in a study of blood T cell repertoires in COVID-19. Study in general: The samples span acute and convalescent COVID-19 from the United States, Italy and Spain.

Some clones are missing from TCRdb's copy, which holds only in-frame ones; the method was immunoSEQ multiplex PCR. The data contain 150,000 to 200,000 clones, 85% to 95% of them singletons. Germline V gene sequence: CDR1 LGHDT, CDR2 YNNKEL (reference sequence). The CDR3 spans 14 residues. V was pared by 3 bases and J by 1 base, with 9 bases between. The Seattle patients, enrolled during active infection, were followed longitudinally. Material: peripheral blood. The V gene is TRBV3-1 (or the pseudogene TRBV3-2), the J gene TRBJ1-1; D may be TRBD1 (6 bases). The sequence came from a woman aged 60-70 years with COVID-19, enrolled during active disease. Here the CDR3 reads CASSHRGPNTEAFF. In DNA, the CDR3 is TGTGCCAGCAGCCACAGGGGCCCGAACACTGAAGCTTTCTTT.